The sequence of this T cell receptor (beta chain) was determined in a study of blood T cell repertoires in COVID-19. Study information: COVID-19 samples collected from the United States, Italy and Spain covered acute and convalescent phases. T cells, B-cell-depleted T cells, or PBMCs supplied cDNA or gDNA.

This table comes from immunoSEQ multiplex PCR, and its TCRdb copy is limited to in-frame clones, with some not included. The sample consists of about 160,000 clones, approximately 79% of them appearing once. The sample consisted of peripheral blood. This sequence originates from a woman aged 80 or over with acute or convalescent COVID-19.

The CDR3 DNA is TGCGCCAGCAGCTTGGGGGGACTAGCCATGAGGGAGCAGTACTTC. This codes for CASSLGGLAMREQYF. This chain joins TRBV5-1 and TRBJ2-7; 9 nucleotides align to TRBD2. Trimming removed 0 bases from V and 7 bases from J; junction bases left unmatched: 8. The CDR3 loop spans 15 amino acids. CDR1 SGHRS and CDR2 YFSETQ come from the germline V gene.